This TCR beta chain was sequenced during a study of T-cell memory formation after mild COVID-19. Each CDR3 protein gets one entry after TCRdb re-called the 5' RACE reads with MiXCR. The data show some 340,000 distinct CDR3 sequences, over 10% seen once. Overall study findings and caveats: Shrinking CD4+ clones resided mostly in CM and EM, and CD8+ ones in EMRA. Day 15 to 85 contracting clones showed balanced CD4/CD8; later expanders leaned CD4+.

A remark on this clonotype: Its antigen remains unknown.

Sequencing was carried out using PBMCs or a T cell subset sorted from them (not recorded which). This TCR was sampled from a man aged 18 to 35 who had mild COVID-19 (a few samples of this study predate the infection). Cell type and time point are not known.

The CDR3 DNA sequence: TGTGCCAGCAGGACAGGGGGCGAAAATCAGCCCCAGCATTTT. It yields the protein CASRTGGENQPQHF. V and J are TRBV12-3 or TRBV12-4 and TRBJ1-5; 10 positions agree with TRBD1. With V trimmed by 6 bases and J by 4 bases, 3 bases remained unmatched. This CDR3 has 14 residues.